A selection of T cell receptor beta chains follows, all from one sample in a study of cytomegalovirus exposure and HLA in healthy donors. Repertoires were generated with immunoSEQ multiplex PCR, while TCRdb's copy carries only in-frame clones and drops some. The table includes more than 300,000 clones, 75% to 90% detected once. The sequencing input was PBMCs. These receptors originate from a young woman in good health and CMV-seronegative. Each CDR3 is given with its conserved first and last residue. Fields, in order: V gene, J gene, clone size, D gene, CDR3 DNA, CDR3 protein. D genes are given only for firm matches. Size is omitted from some rows. Given values are once, few, many or a class for expanded clones.

V gene: TRBV2; J gene: TRBJ2-1; clone size: -; D gene: TRBD2; CDR3 DNA: TGTGCCAGCAGTACTAGCGGGAGGGGAAATGAGCAGTTCTTC; CDR3 protein: CASSTSGRGNEQFF
V gene: TRBV29-1; J gene: TRBJ1-5; clone size: few; D gene: -; CDR3 DNA: TGCAGTCCGGGTCAGGGGATGGGCAATCAGCCCCAGCATTTT; CDR3 protein: CSPGQGMGNQPQHF
V gene: TRBV30; J gene: TRBJ1-5; clone size: -; D gene: TRBD1; CDR3 DNA: TGTGCCTGGAGTCTACCCGGGACAGGGGGCAATCAGCCCCAGCATTTT; CDR3 protein: CAWSLPGTGGNQPQHF
V gene: TRBV28; J gene: TRBJ1-2; clone size: -; D gene: TRBD1; CDR3 DNA: TGTGCCAGCAGTCCTCCCGGGACAGGGGGCACCTATGGCTACACCTTC; CDR3 protein: CASSPPGTGGTYGYTF
V gene: TRBV28; J gene: TRBJ2-7; clone size: few; D gene: -; CDR3 DNA: TGTGCCAGCAGGACAGGAAGGGTCGAGCAGTACTTC; CDR3 protein: CASRTGRVEQYF
V gene: TRBV6-5; J gene: TRBJ2-7; clone size: -; D gene: -; CDR3 DNA: TGTGCCAGCAGTTTCCTAGTATCCGACGAGCAGTACTTC; CDR3 protein: CASSFLVSDEQYF
V gene: TRBV6-5; J gene: TRBJ2-2; clone size: -; D gene: TRBD2; CDR3 DNA: TGTGCCAGCAGTTACGCAGGACTAGCGGGAACCGGGGAGCTGTTTTTT; CDR3 protein: CASSYAGLAGTGELFF
V gene: TRBV28; J gene: TRBJ1-1; clone size: -; D gene: -; CDR3 DNA: TGTGCCAGCAGTTTTTGGGGGGACACTGAAGCTTTCTTT; CDR3 protein: CASSFWGDTEAFF
V gene: TRBV5-1; J gene: TRBJ2-7; clone size: many; D gene: TRBD2; CDR3 DNA: TGCGCCAGCAGCTTGGGGGCGGGAGGGCCTAACGAGCAGTACTTC; CDR3 protein: CASSLGAGGPNEQYF
V gene: TRBV5-8; J gene: TRBJ1-5; clone size: -; D gene: TRBD1; CDR3 DNA: TGTGCCAGCAGCTTAGTTGGACAGGGGGCTTTCAATCAGCCCCAGCATTTT; CDR3 protein: CASSLVGQGAFNQPQHF
V gene: TRBV6-1; J gene: TRBJ2-7; clone size: -; D gene: TRBD2; CDR3 DNA: TGTGCCAGCAGTGAAGGACTAGCAGACATTCCCTACGAGCAGTACTTC; CDR3 protein: CASSEGLADIPYEQYF
V gene: TRBV7-2; J gene: TRBJ2-7; clone size: -; D gene: -; CDR3 DNA: TGTGCCAGCAGCTTTGGCCTAGCTGGCTACGAGCAGTACTTC; CDR3 protein: CASSFGLAGYEQYF
V gene: TRBV19; J gene: TRBJ2-1; clone size: once; D gene: TRBD2; CDR3 DNA: TGTGCCAGTAGTATTCGGGCTAGCGGATACAATGAGCAGTTCTTC; CDR3 protein: CASSIRASGYNEQFF
V gene: TRBV28; J gene: TRBJ1-1; clone size: once; D gene: -; CDR3 DNA: TGTGCCAGCAGTCGTCGACAGAGGTACTTGAACACTGAAGCTTTCTTT; CDR3 protein: CASSRRQRYLNTEAFF
V gene: TRBV29-1; J gene: TRBJ2-7; clone size: -; D gene: TRBD2; CDR3 DNA: TGCAGCGTTGGCACTAGCGGGCTCTCCTACGAGCAGTACTTC; CDR3 protein: CSVGTSGLSYEQYF
V gene: TRBV7-8; J gene: TRBJ2-2; clone size: -; D gene: TRBD2; CDR3 DNA: TGTGCCAGCAGCCCGGGAGGGGCGGGAGGGGTTGCCGGGGAGCTGTTTTTT; CDR3 protein: CASSPGGAGGVAGELFF
V gene: TRBV2; J gene: TRBJ1-5; clone size: -; D gene: -; CDR3 DNA: TGTGCCAGCAGTGGGGGGGGAGGGGTTAGCAATCAGCCCCAGCATTTT; CDR3 protein: CASSGGGGVSNQPQHF
V gene: TRBV4-2; J gene: TRBJ2-2; clone size: -; D gene: -; CDR3 DNA: TGTGCCAGCAGCCAAGTAGGTTCGCAGGGGAACACCGGGGAGCTGTTTTTT; CDR3 protein: CASSQVGSQGNTGELFF
V gene: TRBV9; J gene: TRBJ2-5; clone size: -; D gene: TRBD2; CDR3 DNA: TGTGCCAGCAGCCCCGGGACTAGCGGGAGTCTTGGAGAGACCCAGTACTTC; CDR3 protein: CASSPGTSGSLGETQYF
V gene: TRBV7-9; J gene: TRBJ1-1; clone size: -; D gene: TRBD1; CDR3 DNA: TGTGCCAGCAGTCCTTCCCGGGACAGGGCCCGGGGTGTTGAAGCTTTCTTT; CDR3 protein: CASSPSRDRARGVEAFF
V gene: TRBV9; J gene: TRBJ2-7; clone size: -; D gene: -; CDR3 DNA: TGTGCCAGCAGCGGCCAAGGGGTTTACGAGCAGTACTTC; CDR3 protein: CASSGQGVYEQYF
V gene: TRBV5-4; J gene: TRBJ1-2; clone size: -; D gene: -; CDR3 DNA: TGTGCCAGCAGCCTACTGAGAGGGGGTGACGACTATGGCTACACCTTC; CDR3 protein: CASSLLRGGDDYGYTF
V gene: TRBV28; J gene: TRBJ1-1; clone size: -; D gene: -; CDR3 DNA: TGTGCCAGCAGGCGGGGATCCAACACTGAAGCTTTCTTT; CDR3 protein: CASRRGSNTEAFF
V gene: TRBV15; J gene: TRBJ1-3; clone size: -; D gene: TRBD1; CDR3 DNA: TGTGCCACCAGCAGAAGCGCCACAACAGGGGCGGGGGGAAACACCATATATTTT; CDR3 protein: CATSRSATTGAGGNTIYF
V gene: TRBV6-1; J gene: TRBJ2-7; clone size: -; D gene: -; CDR3 DNA: TGTGCCAGCAGTGCAAGGTCAGGGGCCCTTAATTCCTACGAGCAGTACTTC; CDR3 protein: CASSARSGALNSYEQYF
V gene: TRBV27; J gene: TRBJ2-2; clone size: -; D gene: -; CDR3 DNA: TGTGCCAGCAGTTTAGGGCGGAGTTGGTACAGGGCAATCACCGGGGAGCTGTTTTTT; CDR3 protein: CASSLGRSWYRAITGELFF
V gene: TRBV27; J gene: TRBJ2-7; clone size: -; D gene: -; CDR3 DNA: TGTGCCAGCGGGCAGTCGAGCTCCTACGAGCAGTACTTC; CDR3 protein: CASGQSSSYEQYF
V gene: TRBV19; J gene: TRBJ1-1; clone size: -; D gene: -; CDR3 DNA: TGTGCCAGTAGTATAGGAAGGGGGAACACTGAAGCTTTCTTT; CDR3 protein: CASSIGRGNTEAFF
V gene: TRBV5-5; J gene: TRBJ1-2; clone size: -; D gene: -; CDR3 DNA: TGTGCCAGCAGCTTGGCTGCAGATCACTACACCTTC; CDR3 protein: CASSLAADHYTF
V gene: TRBV6-6; J gene: TRBJ2-7; clone size: -; D gene: TRBD2; CDR3 DNA: TGTGCCAGCAGTTACTCGGGGGAGGGATCCTACGAGCAGTACTTC; CDR3 protein: CASSYSGEGSYEQYF
V gene: TRBV5-4; J gene: TRBJ2-7; clone size: few; D gene: -; CDR3 DNA: TGTGCCAGCAGTTTGCCGGGGGCCTACGAGCAGTACTTC; CDR3 protein: CASSLPGAYEQYF
V gene: TRBV6-1; J gene: TRBJ2-6; clone size: -; D gene: -; CDR3 DNA: TGTGCCAGCCACAAATCGGGGGCTGGGGCCAACGTCCTGACTTTC; CDR3 protein: CASHKSGAGANVLTF
V gene: TRBV5-8; J gene: TRBJ2-1; clone size: -; D gene: TRBD2; CDR3 DNA: TGTGCCAGCAGCGTCATAGCGGGACCCTACAATGAGCAGTTCTTC; CDR3 protein: CASSVIAGPYNEQFF
V gene: TRBV4-1; J gene: TRBJ2-3; clone size: -; D gene: TRBD1; CDR3 DNA: TGCGCCAGCAGCCACGTAGGGACAGAAACCTTCAGCACAGATACGCAGTATTTT; CDR3 protein: CASSHVGTETFSTDTQYF
V gene: TRBV28; J gene: TRBJ2-1; clone size: -; D gene: -; CDR3 DNA: TGTGCCAGCAGACCGGGACTTTTATACAATGAGCAGTTCTTC; CDR3 protein: CASRPGLLYNEQFF
V gene: TRBV15; J gene: TRBJ2-2; clone size: -; D gene: TRBD1; CDR3 DNA: TGTGCCACCAGCAGTAGACAGGGGGTCGGGGAGCTGTTTTTT; CDR3 protein: CATSSRQGVGELFF
V gene: TRBV30; J gene: TRBJ2-2; clone size: -; D gene: TRBD2; CDR3 DNA: TGTGCCTGGAGTGTACTTCGACGGGGAGGGGTGACCGGGGAGCTGTTTTTT; CDR3 protein: CAWSVLRRGGVTGELFF